Below, 32 T cell receptor beta chains from the same sample are listed, as sequenced in a study of cytomegalovirus exposure and HLA in healthy donors (TCRdb year 2017). Receptors were amplified or captured by the immunoSEQ multiplex PCR assay. A mixture of 60 forward primers for TCR Vbeta segments and 13 reverse primers for TCR Jbeta segments was used in the multiplex PCR. TCRdb provides this immuneACCESS table in a form limited to in-frame rearrangements. Some clones are lacking; in checked studies, under half of them reflect an unresolved V gene, and why the rest are absent is not known. The sample table lists some 160,000 clones, around four fifths of them with a count of one. The top ten clones comprise approximately 1.5% of the sample. The sample was PBMCs. The receptors originated from a woman between 25 and 40 years old in good health and CMV-seronegative.

The chain couples TRBV28 to TRBJ1-5, with D possibly matching TRBD1 (5 bases). There are 16 residues in the CDR3. The germline V gene encodes CDR1 MDHEN and CDR2 SYDVKM. Trimming removed 4 bases from V and 1 base from J, with 14 bases in between. This CDR3 reads CASSSKGVLSNQPQHF. The CDR3 region has the DNA TGTGCCAGCAGTTCCAAAGGGGTTCTCAGCAATCAGCCCCAGCATTTT.

The chain is built from TRBV19 and TRBJ2-3; the D gene is possibly TRBD1 (6 bases). Germline CDR1 and CDR2: LNHDA and SQIVND (reference sequence). V shed 5 bases and J shed 5 bases, with 14 bases lying between them. The CDR3 runs to 14 residues. CDR3 sequence (DNA): TGTGCCAGTAGTTACACAGGGCTGGAAGATACGCAGTATTTT. Translation gives CASSYTGLEDTQYF.

This clone was seen only a few times. The genes are TRBV27 and TRBJ2-1; 10 bases are a match to TRBD1. This CDR3 contains 16 residues. Germline V CDR1 and CDR2: MNHEY, SMNVEV (reference sequence). V shed 6 bases and J 2 bases; nucleotides not matched to a gene: 7. The CDR3 region has the DNA TGTGCCAGCAGCCTTTCCGGGACAGGGGCCTACAATGAGCAGTTCTTC. This encodes CASSLSGTGAYNEQFF.

A few counts support this clone. The rearrangement joins TRBV19 to TRBJ1-5; perhaps TRBD1 as D (6 bases). V lost 8 bases to trimming and J lost 2 bases, with 10 bases between them. CDR3 length: 13 amino acids. Looked up from germline, CDR1 is LNHDA and CDR2 is SQIVND (reference sequence). CDR3 protein: CASARQGNQPQHF. The CDR3 bases are TGTGCCAGTGCGAGACAGGGCAATCAGCCCCAGCATTTT.

The rearrangement uses TRBV12-5 and TRBJ2-5; no clear D. The germline gives CDR1 LGHNT, CDR2 FRNRAP. V was pared by 0 bases and J by 6 bases, with 5 bases between. The CDR3 runs 12 residues. CDR3 sequence reads: CASGLVGQTQYF. CDR3 sequence (DNA): TGTGCTAGTGGTTTGGTTGGGCAGACCCAGTACTTC. Full variable domain (missing parts from reference TRBV12-5 and TRBJ2-5): DARVTQTPRHKVTEMGQEVTMRCQPILGHNTVFWYRQTMMQGLELLAYFRNRAPLDDSGMPKDRFSAEMPDATLATLKIQPSEPRDSAVYFCASGLVGQTQYFGPGTRLLVL.

This clone was picked up a small number of times. The chain recombines TRBV5-1 with TRBJ2-7; no clear D gene. Per germline, CDR1 SGHRS and CDR2 YFSETQ. CDR3 size: 13 residues. Trimming cost V 0 bases and J 6 bases, with 10 bases left between them. This CDR3 reads CASSLEVAVEQYF. In nucleotides, the CDR3 is TGCGCCAGCAGCTTGGAGGTAGCAGTCGAGCAGTACTTC.

This chain links TRBV27 with TRBJ1-4, with 7 bases that match TRBD1. Germline-derived CDR1 and CDR2 are MNHEY and SMNVEV (reference sequence). There are 20 residues in the CDR3. With 2 bases clipped from V and 5 bases from J, the junction kept 20 bases outside the gene matches. In DNA, the CDR3 is TGTGCCAGCAGTTTAAAGGTTCGGGGGCCAGACACAGGGGAAAATGAAAAACTGTTTTTT. Encoded protein: CASSLKVRGPDTGENEKLFF. The variable domain in full, with the rest retrieved from reference TRBV27 and TRBJ1-4, is EAQVTQNPRYLITVTGKKLTVTCSQNMNHEYMSWYRQDPGLGLRQIYYSMNVEVTDKGDVPEGYKVSRKEKRNFPLILESPSPNQTSLYFCASSLKVRGPDTGENEKLFFGSGTQLSVL.

This rearrangement joins TRBV7-9 to TRBJ2-1; TRBD2 matches at 10 bases. V shed 1 base and J 5 bases; nucleotides not matched to a gene: 2. In germline, CDR1 is SEHNR, CDR2 FQNEAQ (reference sequence). The CDR3 is 15 amino acids. CDR3 coding DNA: TGTGCCAGCAGCTTAGAGCGGGGGGGCCACAATGAGCAGTTCTTC. This translates into CASSLERGGHNEQFF.

The chain links TRBV7-2 to TRBJ2-2; the D gene is possibly TRBD2 (6 bases). The CDR3 has 15 amino acids. The germline gives CDR1 SGHTA, CDR2 FQGNSA. V lost 5 bases, J lost 8 bases, and 18 bases lay in between. The CDR3 loop is CASSPGRGLGGELFF. The CDR3 region has the DNA TGTGCCAGCAGCCCGGGCCGGGGGTTGGGGGGGGAGCTGTTTTTT.

The V and J genes are TRBV5-8 and TRBJ1-1, with D unresolved. Trimming took 0 bases from V and 7 from J, leaving 10 bases between them. Germline V gene data show CDR1 as SGHTS and CDR2 as YDEGEE. The CDR3 covers 13 residues. This CDR3 is CASSLERRSEAFF. As DNA, the CDR3 is TGTGCCAGCAGCTTGGAAAGGCGGAGTGAAGCTTTCTTT.

The chain employs TRBV25-1 and TRBJ1-4; no clear D gene. CDR3 length equals 13 residues. V was cut by 5 bases and J by 7 bases, with 11 bases left in between. Germline V gene sequence: CDR1 MGHDK, CDR2 SYGVNS. The CDR3 DNA reads TGTGCCAGCAGTCGCTCACAGAGTGAAAAACTGTTTTTT. Amino acid sequence: CASSRSQSEKLFF.

In this sample, this clone turned up once. The chain uses TRBV30 and TRBJ1-3, with a possible D match to TRBD1 (6 bases). The germline gives CDR1 GTSNPN, CDR2 SVGIG (reference sequence). V lost 2 bases and J lost 2, with 16 bases in between. The CDR3 covers 16 residues. In nucleotides, the CDR3 is TGTGCCTGGAGTCCTCTACAGGGTATTACTGGAAACACCATATATTTT. Protein product: CAWSPLQGITGNTIYF.

V and J are TRBV27 and TRBJ1-4; a possible D gene is TRBD1 (5 bases). CDR3 length: 15 residues. The germline V gene encodes CDR1 MNHEY and CDR2 SMNVEV (reference sequence). The V end lost 5 bases, the J end lost 10 bases, and 20 bases lay between the germline ends. CDR3 DNA: TGTGCCAGCAGTCCGGTTCTGACCGGGGGTTTAAAACTGTTTTTT. Its translation: CASSPVLTGGLKLFF.

The V and J genes are TRBV4-2 and TRBJ1-4; a weak D match, TRBD1 (6 bases). The CDR3 length is 15 residues. Trimming shortened V by 0 bases and J by 4 bases, and 9 bases separated the two germline ends. Germline V CDR1 and CDR2: LGHNA, YNFKEQ. CDR3 bases: TGTGCCAGCAGCCAAGAATCCAGGGGTAATGAAAAACTGTTTTTT. This sequence encodes CASSQESRGNEKLFF.

This sequence joins TRBV5-1 and TRBJ2-5, with D possibly being TRBD2 (7 bases). The CDR3 is 17 amino acids. The germline V gene has CDR1 SGHRS and CDR2 YFSETQ. Trimming removed 0 bases at V and 5 bases at J, with 20 bases between. CDR3 sequence (DNA): TGCGCCAGCAGCTTGGACGGGCGGGGGCCGTCTAGGGAGACCCAGTACTTC. It is translated as CASSLDGRGPSRETQYF.

This rearrangement joins TRBV6-1 to TRBJ2-1; 13 bases map to TRBD2. The CDR3 spans 13 residues. The germline gives CDR1 MNHNS, CDR2 SASEGT. The V and J ends lost 8 bases and 12 bases, in that order; junction bases with no gene match: 7. The chain's CDR3 is CASRTSGGGGQFF. The CDR3 nucleotides are TGTGCCAGCCGGACTAGCGGGGGCGGGGGGCAGTTCTTC.

The chain joins TRBV7-2 to TRBJ2-5, with 7 positions matching TRBD2. The DNA matches TRBJ2-7 better at its end, which makes the J call doubtful. The CDR3 is 14 residues long. Germline V gene lookup returns CDR1 SGHTA and CDR2 FQGNSA. The CDR3 coding sequence is TGTGCCAGCAGGAGGAGCGGGGTCGCCTACGAGCAGTACTTC. The encoded protein is CASRRSGVAYEQYF.

The J gene is TRBJ2-6, the V gene TRBV7-9; 8 bases match TRBD1. CDR3 length: 15 residues. Per the germline V gene, CDR1 is SEHNR and CDR2 is FQNEAQ (reference sequence). V trimming: 8 bases; J trimming: 4 bases; junction bases outside the gene matches: 7. DNA for the CDR3: TGTGCCAGCTTAACAGGGGGGCCCGGGGCCAACGTCCTGACTTTC. It specifies CASLTGGPGANVLTF.

The chain uses TRBV28 and TRBJ2-5, with a tentative D call TRBD2 (5 bases). Trimming stripped 3 bases from V and 7 bases from J, with 15 bases between. Germline lookup yields CDR1 MDHEN and CDR2 SYDVKM. This CDR3 comprises 14 residues. The CDR3 nucleotides are TGTGCCAGCAGTTTCCTGCTAGCCCCAGGGACCCAGTACTTC. It encodes CASSFLLAPGTQYF. Together with reference TRBV28 and TRBJ2-5, the CDR3 gives the full variable domain: DVKVTQSSRYLVKRTGEKVFLECVQDMDHENMFWYRQDPGLGLRLIYFSYDVKMKEKGDIPEGYSVSREKKERFSLILESASTNQTSMYLCASSFLLAPGTQYFGPGTRLLVL.

The genes are TRBV11-2 and TRBJ1-1; D ambiguous. CDR3 length equals 13 residues. Trimming removed 4 bases from V and 3 bases from J, with 9 bases in between. The germline V gene has CDR1 SGHAT and CDR2 FQNNGV. CDR3 sequence: CASSSQEDTEAFF. The CDR3 DNA is TGTGCCAGCAGCTCCCAGGAGGACACTGAAGCTTTCTTT.

This clone is a singleton in its sample. This chain uses TRBV5-6 with TRBJ1-1, with 7 bases identical to TRBD1. V shed 2 bases and J 4 bases; nucleotides not matched to a gene: 5. This CDR3 is built from 14 residues. The germline CDR1 and CDR2 sequences are SGHDT and YYEEEE. CDR3 DNA sequence: TGTGCCAGCAGCTTAGACAGGGTGGCCACTGAAGCTTTCTTT. Its protein is CASSLDRVATEAFF.

CDR3 in amino acids: CATAVGGAYEQYF. The CDR3, as DNA: TGTGCCACCGCCGTAGGGGGAGCATACGAGCAGTACTTC. The chain employs TRBV27 and TRBJ2-7, with D possibly being TRBD1 (6 bases). V was pared by 10 bases and J by 4 bases, with 17 bases between. This CDR3 spans 13 amino acids. In germline, CDR1 is MNHEY, CDR2 SMNVEV (reference sequence).

The CDR3: CASSPQLGPWHSGNTIYF. CDR3 DNA: TGTGCCAGCTCACCCCAGCTGGGCCCCTGGCACTCTGGAAACACCATATATTTT. The V and J genes are TRBV18 and TRBJ1-3, with D unclear. Germline CDR1 is KGHSH and CDR2 is LQKENI. Deletions cut 3 bases from V and 0 bases from J, with 18 bases between. The CDR3 sequence is 18 residues long.

The rearrangement joins TRBV2 to TRBJ2-7; possible D gene TRBD2, 6 bases. This CDR3 comprises 14 residues. Between the trimmed V and J ends, which lost 6 bases and 6 bases, there was a span of 18 bases. Germline V gives CDR1 SNHLY, CDR2 FYNNEI. The CDR3 loop is CASRLNPVGGEQYF. Here the CDR3 DNA reads TGTGCCAGCAGACTTAATCCTGTCGGGGGCGAGCAGTACTTC.

J is TRBJ2-5 and V is TRBV5-4; 8 positions agree with TRBD1. V lost 5 bases, J lost 1 base, and 1 base stayed unmatched. CDR3 length: 13 residues. Germline CDR1 is SGHNT and CDR2 is YYREEE (reference sequence). CDR3 sequence: CASRQGGQETQYF. As DNA, the CDR3 is TGTGCCAGCAGACAGGGGGGCCAAGAGACCCAGTACTTC.

The gene calls are TRBV19 and TRBJ1-5; TRBD1 matches 11 bases. The CDR3 covers 15 residues. The germline gives CDR1 LNHDA, CDR2 SQIVND (reference sequence). Unmatched junction bases numbered 4, after V lost 3 bases and J lost 6 bases. Written as DNA, the CDR3 is TGTGCCAGTAGTATTCTGGGACAGGGGGGTCAGCCCCAGCATTTT. It translates to CASSILGQGGQPQHF.

The chain links TRBV30 to TRBJ2-3, with 8 bases aligning to TRBD2. The CDR3 spans 15 residues. Germline trimming cut 1 base from V and 2 bases from J; bases unmatched to any gene: 5. Germline CDR1 is GTSNPN and CDR2 is SVGIG (reference sequence). This CDR3 is CAWSALAGPTDTQYF. CDR3 DNA sequence: TGTGCCTGGAGTGCTCTAGCGGGCCCCACAGATACGCAGTATTTT.

The CDR3 here is CASSPIGASGNTIYF. CDR3 DNA: TGCGCCAGCAGCCCCATAGGGGCGTCTGGAAACACCATATATTTT. The rearrangement uses TRBV4-1 and TRBJ1-3, with a tentative D call TRBD1 (5 bases). The V and J ends lost 4 bases and 1 base respectively, with 11 bases between them. CDR3 size: 15 residues. Germline-derived CDR1 and CDR2 are MGHRA and YSYEKL.

V gene TRBV13 combines with J gene TRBJ2-3, with TRBD2 matching 10 bases. CDR1 is PRHDT and CDR2 is FYEKMQ in the germline V gene (reference sequence). The ends lost 3 bases at V and 2 bases at J; junction bases unmatched: 5. The CDR3 extends over 16 amino acids. DNA for the CDR3: TGTGCCAGCAGCTTTGAGCGGGGGGGATTCACAGATACGCAGTATTTT. It is translated as CASSFERGGFTDTQYF.

The V and J genes are TRBV5-5 and TRBJ1-2; a possible D gene is TRBD1 (5 bases). The V gene's germline CDR1 is SGHKS and CDR2 YYEKEE (reference sequence). There are 14 residues in the CDR3. Trimming took 4 bases from V and 0 from J, leaving 10 bases between them. Here the CDR3 DNA reads TGTGCCAGCAGCCTGGACACGTCTAACTATGGCTACACCTTC. As protein: CASSLDTSNYGYTF.

The chain links TRBV27 to TRBJ1-4, with 11 nucleotides matching TRBD1. This CDR3 is built from 16 residues. The germline CDR1 and CDR2 sequences are MNHEY and SMNVEV (reference sequence). Trimming removed 5 bases from V and 14 bases from J; junction bases left unmatched: 16. The CDR3 sequence is CASSRGPGTGGGSLFF. CDR3 DNA sequence: TGTGCCAGCAGTCGGGGCCCCGGGACAGGGGGGGGTTCGCTGTTTTTT.

There are a few counts of this clone. The chain carries TRBV2 and TRBJ1-2; D is uncertain. The CDR3 totals 14 residues. The germline CDR1 and CDR2 sequences are SNHLY and FYNNEI. V was shortened by 3 bases and J by 1 base, with 9 bases between the two germline ends. The CDR3 is CASSDDIFNYGYTF. CDR3 nucleotides: TGTGCCAGCAGTGATGACATTTTTAACTATGGCTACACCTTC.